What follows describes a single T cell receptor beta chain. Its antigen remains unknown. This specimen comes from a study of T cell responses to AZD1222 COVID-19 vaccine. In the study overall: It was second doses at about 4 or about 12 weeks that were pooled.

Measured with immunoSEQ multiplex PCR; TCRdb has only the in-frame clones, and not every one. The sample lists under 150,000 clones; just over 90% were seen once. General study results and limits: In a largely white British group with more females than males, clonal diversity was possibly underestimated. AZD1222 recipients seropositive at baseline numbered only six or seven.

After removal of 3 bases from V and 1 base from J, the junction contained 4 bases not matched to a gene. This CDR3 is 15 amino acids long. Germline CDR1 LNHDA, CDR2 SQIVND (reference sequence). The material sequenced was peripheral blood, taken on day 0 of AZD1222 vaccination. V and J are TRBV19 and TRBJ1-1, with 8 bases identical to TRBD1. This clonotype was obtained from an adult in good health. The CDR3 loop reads CASSIQGAKNTEAFF. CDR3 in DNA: TGTGCCAGTAGTATTCAGGGGGCAAAGAACACTGAAGCTTTCTTT. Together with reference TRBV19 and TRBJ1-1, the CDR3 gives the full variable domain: DGGITQSPKYLFRKEGQNVTLSCEQNLNHDAMYWYRQDPGQGLRLIYYSQIVNDFQKGDIAEGYSVSREKKESFPLTVTSAQKNPTAFYLCASSIQGAKNTEAFFGQGTRLTVV.